The entry below describes one T cell receptor beta chain. Its antigen is not known. One base away lies a much larger clone, so this may be a sequencing read error. This CDR3 is built from 14 residues. From germline, CDR1 is LGHNA and CDR2 YNFKEQ. The data stem from a study of CD8+CD57+ T cells in acquired aplastic anemia. As for the study in general: Yields of DNA that came from sorted CD4+ and CD8+ cells averaged roughly 3.2 ug. Points from the study as a whole: In common between the patients and the controls were twenty-nine CD8+ CDR3 sequences. For CD8+ Simpson's diversity, patients and controls showed no significant difference.

An expansion of CD8+CD57+ cells by flow cytometry had been shown in patients chosen for sequencing. The diagnosis in all patients was severe acquired aplastic anemia. Investigators profiled TCR beta VDJ and CDR3 from genomic DNA template. TCRdb used MiXCR to reprocess the reads, holding one entry per CDR3 protein. The sample contains about 200,000 distinct CDR3 sequences, about 62% of which appear only once. This clonotype originated in a human donor with aplastic anemia. The genes are TRBV4-2 and TRBJ2-1, with D possibly called TRBD1 or TRBD2 (5 bases each). The specimen was sorted CD4+, CD8+, or CD8+CD57+ T cells (not recorded which) from PBMCs. The CDR3 reads CASSQPGPQNGQFF. The DNA of the CDR3 is TGTGCCAGCAGCCAACCGGGACCCCAGAATGGGCAGTTCTTC.